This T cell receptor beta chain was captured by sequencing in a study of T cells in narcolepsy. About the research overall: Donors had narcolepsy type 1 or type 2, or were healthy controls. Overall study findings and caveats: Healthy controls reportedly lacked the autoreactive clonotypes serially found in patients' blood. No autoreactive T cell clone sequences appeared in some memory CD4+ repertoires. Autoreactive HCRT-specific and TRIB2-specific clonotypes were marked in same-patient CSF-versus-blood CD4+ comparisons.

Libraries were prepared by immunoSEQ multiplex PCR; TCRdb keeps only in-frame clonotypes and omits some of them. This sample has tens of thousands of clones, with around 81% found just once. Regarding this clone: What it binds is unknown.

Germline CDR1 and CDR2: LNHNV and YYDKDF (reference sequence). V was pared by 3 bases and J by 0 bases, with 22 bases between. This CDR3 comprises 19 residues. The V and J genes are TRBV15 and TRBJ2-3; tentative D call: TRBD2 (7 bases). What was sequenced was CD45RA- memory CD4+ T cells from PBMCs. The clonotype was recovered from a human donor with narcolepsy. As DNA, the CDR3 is TGTGCCACCAGCAGTCTTGGGTGGGGGGGCAGTCACAGCACAGATACGCAGTATTTT. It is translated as CATSSLGWGGSHSTDTQYF.